One and the same sample provided the 16 T cell receptor beta chains below, sequenced in a study of regulatory T cells in long-lasting Graves disease. With iRepertoire HTBI primers and Arm-PCR of CDR3 regions, TCR beta libraries were built. TCRdb re-called the multiplex PCR reads with MiXCR, one entry per CDR3 protein. The sample consists of around 500,000 distinct CDR3 sequences, 15% to 20% of them appearing once. As for time point: newly diagnosed GD, antithyroid drugs for less than 3 months. Following extraction of RNA from PBMCs, that RNA was used to make the TCR library. This same sample was also taken into another study, of T cells in Graves' hyperthyroidism and ophthalmopathy.

The sequencing used peripheral blood mononuclear cells (PBMCs), collected at new diagnosis, from a patient treated with antithyroid drugs. The receptors derive from a woman aged 35-65 years with Graves disease.

This clonotype was seen repeatedly, ten times or more. This rearrangement joins TRBV7-8 to TRBJ2-3; 10 bases are a match to TRBD2. V lost 5 bases, J lost 6 bases, and 14 bases stayed unmatched. CDR1 is SGHVS, CDR2 FQNEAQ, per germline. This CDR3 is 17 amino acids long. CDR3 loop: CASSHPASGGAFDTQYF. CDR3 coding DNA: TGTGCCAGCAGCCATCCGGCCAGCGGGGGGGCTTTTGATACGCAGTATTTT.

This clonotype was detected many times. The rearrangement joins TRBV6-5 to TRBJ2-7; 8 positions agree with TRBD1. V lost 4 bases to trimming and J lost 2 bases; unmatched junction nucleotides: 4. CDR3 length equals 14 residues. The germline V gene encodes CDR1 MNHEY and CDR2 SVGAGI. The CDR3 region has the DNA TGTGCCAGCAGTTGGGACAGGCGGACCTACGAGCAGTACTTC. As protein: CASSWDRRTYEQYF.

There are many counts of this clonotype. The gene calls are TRBV12-3 or TRBV12-4 and TRBJ2-7; D uncertain. Matching the DNA end better, TRBJ2-3 makes the J call doubtful. The length of the CDR3 is 13 residues. This CDR3 is CASSFRVADTQYF. The CDR3 bases are TGTGCCAGCAGTTTTAGGGTCGCAGATACGCAGTATTTT.

CDR3 sequence reads: CASSWGEDTQYF. The DNA for the CDR3 is TGCGCCAGCAGCTGGGGGGAAGATACGCAGTATTTT. V and J are TRBV5-1 and TRBJ2-3, with a tentative D call TRBD2 (6 bases). Germline values: CDR1 SGHRS, CDR2 YFSETQ. V was shortened by 3 bases and J by 5 bases, with 7 bases between the two germline ends. The CDR3 contains 12 residues.

This clonotype was seen repeatedly, ten times or more. V is TRBV6-2 or TRBV6-3 and J is TRBJ1-3, with a possible D match to TRBD1 (5 bases). This CDR3 has 17 amino acids. Germline loops: CDR1 MNHEY, CDR2 SVGEGT. V lost 2 bases and J lost 0, with 14 bases in between. CDR3 sequence: CASSYPTEFGSGNTIYF. DNA for the CDR3: TGTGCCAGCAGTTACCCGACAGAATTTGGCTCTGGAAACACCATATATTTT.

This clonotype was seen ten or more times. The rearrangement links TRBV3-1 to TRBJ2-7, with D possibly TRBD2 on 6 matching bases. The germline V gene encodes CDR1 LGHDT and CDR2 YNNKEL (reference sequence). The CDR3 has 16 residues. Trimming removed 4 bases from V and 0 bases from J, with 16 bases in between. This chain's CDR3 is CASSLRQWGDSYEQYF. The DNA for the CDR3 is TGTGCCAGCAGCCTTCGGCAGTGGGGGGACTCCTACGAGCAGTACTTC.

This clonotype was seen many times. The rearrangement links TRBV11-2 to TRBJ1-3, with D hard to call. V gave up 4 bases and J gave up 3 bases, with 4 bases separating them. The CDR3 covers 12 residues. In germline, CDR1 is SGHAT, CDR2 FQNNGV. CDR3 sequence: CASSSVGNTIYF. CDR3 nucleotide sequence: TGTGCCAGCAGCTCGGTTGGAAACACCATATATTTT. Full variable domain (missing parts from reference TRBV11-2 and TRBJ1-3): EAGVAQSPRYKIIEKRQSVAFWCNPISGHATLYWYQQILGQGPKLLIQFQNNGVVDDSQLPKDRFSAERLKGVDSTLKIQPAKLEDSAVYLCASSSVGNTIYFGEGSWLTVV.

As to this clonotype: This may be a read error, as it is one base from a much larger clone. The CDR3 loop reads CASSAYSGQKETQYF. CDR3 nucleotide sequence: TGTGCCAGCAGCGCCTACTCTGGACAGAAAGAGACCCAGTACTTC. The chain joins TRBV6-2 or TRBV6-3 to TRBJ2-5; a possible D gene is TRBD1 (6 bases). The V end was cut by 6 bases, the J end by 3 bases, with 17 bases between. This CDR3 comprises 15 residues. Germline CDR1 reads MNHEY; CDR2 reads SVGEGT.

This clonotype was recorded many times. The J gene is TRBJ2-1, the V gene TRBV18; 9 nucleotides agree with TRBD1. J gave up 4 bases and V 3 bases, and 10 bases lay outside the gene matches. This CDR3 has 17 amino acids. Per the germline V gene, CDR1 is KGHSH and CDR2 is LQKENI. DNA for the CDR3: TGTGCCAGCTCACCGAAATTACAGGGGGCGTCTTACAATGAGCAGTTCTTC. Its protein product is CASSPKLQGASYNEQFF.

The sample holds many counts of this clonotype. The chain recombines TRBV12-3 or TRBV12-4 with TRBJ1-1, with D unclear. Trimming removed 5 bases from V and 5 bases from J, with 15 bases in between. The CDR3 has 14 amino acids. As DNA, the CDR3 is TGTGCCAGCAGTGCATATAAGACGGGTACTGAAGCTTTCTTT. This sequence encodes CASSAYKTGTEAFF.

The DNA of the CDR3 is TGTGCCAGTAGTATACCAGGCACTGAAGCTTTCTTT. Amino acids: CASSIPGTEAFF. J is TRBJ1-1 and V is TRBV19; no firm D call. The CDR3 is made up of 12 amino acids. CDR1 LNHDA and CDR2 SQIVND come from the germline V gene (reference sequence). V lost 2 bases, J lost 4 bases, and 5 bases lay in between.

This chain links TRBV6-1 with TRBJ2-7; 11 bases are shared with TRBD1. Per germline, CDR1 MNHNS and CDR2 SASEGT. This CDR3 is built from 16 residues. With 8 bases clipped from V and 4 bases from J, the junction kept 13 bases outside the gene matches. CDR3 nucleotides: TGTGCCAGCCGACTCAGGGCCGGGACAGGGGGGTACGAGCAGTACTTC. It specifies CASRLRAGTGGYEQYF.

This clonotype was recorded many times. The gene calls are TRBV12-3 or TRBV12-4 and TRBJ2-1; weak D call: TRBD1 (6 bases). V lost 8 bases and J 1 base, leaving 15 bases between the germline ends. The CDR3 is 15 residues long. CDR3 sequence: CASSKEGVSYNEQFF. In DNA form, the CDR3 reads TGTGCCAGCTCAAAAGAGGGGGTTTCCTACAATGAGCAGTTCTTC.

V and J are TRBV28 and TRBJ2-7; either TRBD1 or TRBD2 may supply D (5 bases each). The CDR3 loop spans 15 amino acids. The ends were cut back, 3 bases at V and 3 bases at J, with 15 bases in the middle. The V gene's germline CDR1 is MDHEN and CDR2 SYDVKM. The CDR3 region is CASSFLWGSSYEQYF. CDR3 sequence (DNA): TGTGCCAGCAGTTTCTTATGGGGGTCCAGCTACGAGCAGTACTTC. Looking up the rest from reference TRBV28 and TRBJ2-7 gives the full variable domain: DVKVTQSSRYLVKRTGEKVFLECVQDMDHENMFWYRQDPGLGLRLIYFSYDVKMKEKGDIPEGYSVSREKKERFSLILESASTNQTSMYLCASSFLWGSSYEQYFGPGTRLTVT.

This clonotype has a count of ten or more. The CDR3, as DNA: TGTGCCAGCAGCCGAAGTACAGGGGCGGATGGCTACACCTTC. Amino acids: CASSRSTGADGYTF. The rearrangement links TRBV11-2 to TRBJ1-2, with 7 bases matching TRBD1. The CDR3 has 14 amino acids. Trimming cost V 5 bases and J 6 bases; bases outside gene matches: 9. Germline CDR1 and CDR2: SGHAT and FQNNGV.

Ten or more counts support this clonotype. The gene calls are TRBV3-1 and TRBJ1-4, with D uncertain. Germline CDR1 reads LGHDT; CDR2 reads YNNKEL (reference sequence). The CDR3 spans 12 residues. V was cut by 2 bases and J by 9 bases, with 7 bases left in between. The DNA of the CDR3 is TGTGCCAGCAGCCAATTTGCTAAAAAACTGTTTTTT. Translating gives CASSQFAKKLFF.